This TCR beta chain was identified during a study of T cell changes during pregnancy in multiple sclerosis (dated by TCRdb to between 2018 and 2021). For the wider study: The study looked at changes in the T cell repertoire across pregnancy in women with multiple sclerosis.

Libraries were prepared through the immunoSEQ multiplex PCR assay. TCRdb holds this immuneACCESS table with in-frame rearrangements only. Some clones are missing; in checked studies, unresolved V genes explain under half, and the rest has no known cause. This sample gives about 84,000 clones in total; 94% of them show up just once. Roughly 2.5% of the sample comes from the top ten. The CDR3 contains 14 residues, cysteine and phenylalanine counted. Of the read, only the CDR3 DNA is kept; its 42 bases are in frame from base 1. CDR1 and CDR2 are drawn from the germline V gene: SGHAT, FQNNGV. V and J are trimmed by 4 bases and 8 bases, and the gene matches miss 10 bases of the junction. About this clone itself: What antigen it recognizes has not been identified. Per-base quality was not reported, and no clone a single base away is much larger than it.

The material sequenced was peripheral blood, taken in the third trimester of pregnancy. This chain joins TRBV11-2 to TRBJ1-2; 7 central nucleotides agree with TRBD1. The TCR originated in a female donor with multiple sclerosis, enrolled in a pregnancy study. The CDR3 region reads CASSSVRGADGYTF. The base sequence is TGTGCCAGCAGCTCCGTCAGGGGGGCAGACGGCTACACCTTC. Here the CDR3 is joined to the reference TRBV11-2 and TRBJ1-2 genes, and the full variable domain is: EAGVAQSPRYKIIEKRQSVAFWCNPISGHATLYWYQQILGQGPKLLIQFQNNGVVDDSQLPKDRFSAERLKGVDSTLKIQPAKLEDSAVYLCASSSVRGADGYTFGSGTRLTVV.